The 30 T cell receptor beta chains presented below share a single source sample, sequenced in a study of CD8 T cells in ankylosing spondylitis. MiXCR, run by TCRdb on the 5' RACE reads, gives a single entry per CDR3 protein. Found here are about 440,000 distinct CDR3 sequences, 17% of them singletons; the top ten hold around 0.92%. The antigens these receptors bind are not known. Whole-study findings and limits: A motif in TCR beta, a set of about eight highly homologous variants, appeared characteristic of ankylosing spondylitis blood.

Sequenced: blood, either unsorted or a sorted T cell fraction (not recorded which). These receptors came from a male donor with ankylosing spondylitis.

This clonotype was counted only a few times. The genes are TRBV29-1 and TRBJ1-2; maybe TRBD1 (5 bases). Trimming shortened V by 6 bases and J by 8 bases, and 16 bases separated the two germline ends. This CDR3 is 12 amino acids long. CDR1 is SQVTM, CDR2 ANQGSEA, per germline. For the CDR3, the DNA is TGCAGCGTCACTGGCAGGGCTGGCGGCTACACCTTC. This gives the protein CSVTGRAGGYTF.

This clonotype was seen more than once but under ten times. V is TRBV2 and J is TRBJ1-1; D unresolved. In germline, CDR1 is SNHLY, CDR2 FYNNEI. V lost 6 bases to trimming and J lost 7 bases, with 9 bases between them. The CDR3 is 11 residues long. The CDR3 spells CASRKEIEAFF. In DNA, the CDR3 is TGTGCCAGCAGGAAGGAGATTGAAGCTTTCTTT. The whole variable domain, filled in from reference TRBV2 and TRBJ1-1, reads EPEVTQTPSHQVTQMGQEVILRCVPISNHLYFYWYRQILGQKVEFLVSFYNNEISEKSEIFDDQFSVERPDGSNFTLKIRSTKLEDSAMYFCASRKEIEAFFGQGTRLTVV.

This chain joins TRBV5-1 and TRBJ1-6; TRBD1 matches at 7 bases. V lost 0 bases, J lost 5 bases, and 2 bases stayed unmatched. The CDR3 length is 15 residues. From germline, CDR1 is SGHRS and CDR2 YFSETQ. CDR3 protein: CASSLEGQDNSPLHF. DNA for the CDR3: TGCGCCAGCAGCTTGGAAGGACAGGATAATTCACCCCTCCACTTT.

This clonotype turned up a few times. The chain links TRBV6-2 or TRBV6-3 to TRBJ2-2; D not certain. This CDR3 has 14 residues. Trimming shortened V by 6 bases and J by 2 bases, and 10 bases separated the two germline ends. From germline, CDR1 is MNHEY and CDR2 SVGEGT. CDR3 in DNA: TGTGCCAGCAGCCAGGTCTATAACACCGGGGAGCTGTTTTTT. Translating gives CASSQVYNTGELFF.

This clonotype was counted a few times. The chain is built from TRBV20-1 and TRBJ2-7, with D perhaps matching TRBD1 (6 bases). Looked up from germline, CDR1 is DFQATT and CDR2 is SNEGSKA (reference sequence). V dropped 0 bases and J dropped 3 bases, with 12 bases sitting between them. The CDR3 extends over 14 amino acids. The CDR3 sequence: CSARDTRGSYEQYF. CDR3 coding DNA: TGCAGTGCTAGAGATACGAGGGGGAGCTACGAGCAGTACTTC.

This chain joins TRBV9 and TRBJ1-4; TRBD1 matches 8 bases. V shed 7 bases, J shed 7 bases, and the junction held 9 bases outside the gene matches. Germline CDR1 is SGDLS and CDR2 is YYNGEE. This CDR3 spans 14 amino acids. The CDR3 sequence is CASSRTGHSEKLFF. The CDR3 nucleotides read TGTGCCAGCTCGCGGACAGGGCATTCTGAAAAACTGTTTTTT.

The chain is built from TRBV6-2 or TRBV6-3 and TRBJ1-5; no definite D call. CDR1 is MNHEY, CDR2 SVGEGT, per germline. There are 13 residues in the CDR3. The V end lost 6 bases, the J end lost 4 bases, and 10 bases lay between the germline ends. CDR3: CASSWTQNQPQHF. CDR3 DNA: TGTGCCAGCAGCTGGACTCAGAATCAGCCCCAGCATTTT.

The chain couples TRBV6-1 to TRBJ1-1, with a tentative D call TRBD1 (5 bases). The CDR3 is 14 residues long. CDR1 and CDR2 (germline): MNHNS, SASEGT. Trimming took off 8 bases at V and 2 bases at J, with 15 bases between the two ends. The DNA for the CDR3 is TGTGCCAGCCGGTTGATGTGGGGCAACACTGAAGCTTTCTTT. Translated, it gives CASRLMWGNTEAFF.

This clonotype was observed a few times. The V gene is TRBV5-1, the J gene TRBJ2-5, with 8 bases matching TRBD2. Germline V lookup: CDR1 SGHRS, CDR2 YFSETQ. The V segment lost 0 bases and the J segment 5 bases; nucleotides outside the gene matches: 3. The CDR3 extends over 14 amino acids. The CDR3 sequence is CASSLASGFETQYF. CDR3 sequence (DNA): TGCGCCAGCAGCTTGGCTAGCGGGTTCGAGACCCAGTACTTC.

CDR3 amino acids: CATSRDRQGAYEQYF. The DNA for the CDR3 is TGTGCCACCAGCAGAGATAGACAGGGGGCCTACGAGCAGTACTTC. This sequence joins TRBV15 and TRBJ2-7, with 9 bases identical to TRBD1. Unmatched junction bases numbered 2, after V lost 0 bases and J lost 2 bases. This CDR3 spans 15 amino acids. CDR1 and CDR2 (germline): LNHNV, YYDKDF (reference sequence).

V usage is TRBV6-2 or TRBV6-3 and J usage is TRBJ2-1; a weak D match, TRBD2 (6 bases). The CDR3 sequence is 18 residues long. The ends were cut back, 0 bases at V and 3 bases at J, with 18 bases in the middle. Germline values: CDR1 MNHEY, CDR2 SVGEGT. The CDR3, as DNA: TGTGCCAGCAGTTACTCTACCGCGGAAGCGGGTAACTACAATGAGCAGTTCTTC. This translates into CASSYSTAEAGNYNEQFF.

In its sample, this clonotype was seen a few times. CDR3 amino acids: CASSRVAGADTQYF. In nucleotides, the CDR3 is TGTGCCAGCAGCCGTGTAGCGGGAGCAGATACGCAGTATTTT. The J gene is TRBJ2-3, the V gene TRBV7-2, with 9 nucleotides matching TRBD2. The CDR3 has 14 residues. Germline values: CDR1 SGHTA, CDR2 FQGNSA. Germline trimming cut 5 bases from V and 4 bases from J; bases unmatched to any gene: 4.

The CDR3 here is CASSQDGWTDSPLHF. Written as DNA, the CDR3 is TGTGCCAGCAGCCAAGATGGATGGACGGATTCACCCCTCCACTTT. V gene TRBV3-1 combines with J gene TRBJ1-6, with unresolved D. The CDR3 has 15 residues. Germline assignment: CDR1 LGHDT and CDR2 YNNKEL (reference sequence). The germline V and J ends were trimmed by 0 bases and 8 bases, with 11 bases remaining between them.

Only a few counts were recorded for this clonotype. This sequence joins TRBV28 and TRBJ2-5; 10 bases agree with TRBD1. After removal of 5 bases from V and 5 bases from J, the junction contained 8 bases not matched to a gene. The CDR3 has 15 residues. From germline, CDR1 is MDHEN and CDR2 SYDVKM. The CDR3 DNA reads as TGTGCCAGCAGTCCGACAGGGGGCGACTGGGAGACCCAGTACTTC. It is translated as CASSPTGGDWETQYF.

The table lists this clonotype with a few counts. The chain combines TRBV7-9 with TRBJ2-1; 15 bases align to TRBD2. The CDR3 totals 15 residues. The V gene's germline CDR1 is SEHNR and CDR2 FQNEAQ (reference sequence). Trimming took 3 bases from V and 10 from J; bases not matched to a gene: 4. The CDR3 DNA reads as TGTGCCAGCAGCTTCTGGACTAGCGGGGGGGCGGAGCAGTTCTTC. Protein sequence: CASSFWTSGGAEQFF.

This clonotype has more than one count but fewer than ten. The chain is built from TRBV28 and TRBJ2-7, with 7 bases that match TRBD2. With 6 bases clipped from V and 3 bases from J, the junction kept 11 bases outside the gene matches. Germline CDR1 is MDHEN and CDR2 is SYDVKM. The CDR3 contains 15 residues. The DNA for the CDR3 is TGTGCCAGCAGACTGGGAGCTAGCGGATTCTACGAGCAGTACTTC. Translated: CASRLGASGFYEQYF.

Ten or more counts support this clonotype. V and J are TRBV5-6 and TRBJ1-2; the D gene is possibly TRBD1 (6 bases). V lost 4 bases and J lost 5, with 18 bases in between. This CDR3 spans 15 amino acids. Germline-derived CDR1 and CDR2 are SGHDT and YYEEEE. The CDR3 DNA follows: TGTGCCAGCAGCAGGACAGTCGACCACCTATATGGCTACACCTTC. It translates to CASSRTVDHLYGYTF.

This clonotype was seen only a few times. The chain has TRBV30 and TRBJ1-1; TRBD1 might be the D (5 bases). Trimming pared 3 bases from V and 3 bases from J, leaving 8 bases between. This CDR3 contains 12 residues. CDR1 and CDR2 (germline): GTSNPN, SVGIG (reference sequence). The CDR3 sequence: CAWSRVYTEAFF. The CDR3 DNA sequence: TGTGCCTGGAGCAGGGTTTACACTGAAGCTTTCTTT.

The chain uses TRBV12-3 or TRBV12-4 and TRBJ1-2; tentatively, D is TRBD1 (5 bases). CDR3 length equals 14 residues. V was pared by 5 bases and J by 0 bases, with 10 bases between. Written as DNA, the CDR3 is TGTGCCAGCAGTAGGAGGGGCACTAACTATGGCTACACCTTC. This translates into CASSRRGTNYGYTF.

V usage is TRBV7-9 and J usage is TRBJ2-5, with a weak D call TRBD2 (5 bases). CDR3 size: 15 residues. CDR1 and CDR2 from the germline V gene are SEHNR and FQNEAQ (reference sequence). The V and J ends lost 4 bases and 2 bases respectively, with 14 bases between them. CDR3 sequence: CASSSVSGSQETQYF. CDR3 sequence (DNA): TGTGCCAGCAGCTCCGTGAGCGGATCTCAAGAGACCCAGTACTTC.

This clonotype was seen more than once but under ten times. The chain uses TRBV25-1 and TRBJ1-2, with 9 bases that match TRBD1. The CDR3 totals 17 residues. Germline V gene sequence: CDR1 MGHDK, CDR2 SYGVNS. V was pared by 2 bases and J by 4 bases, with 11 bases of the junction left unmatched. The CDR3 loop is CASSEGGGQGSAYGYTF. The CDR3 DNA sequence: TGTGCCAGCAGTGAAGGAGGGGGACAGGGCTCAGCCTATGGCTACACCTTC.

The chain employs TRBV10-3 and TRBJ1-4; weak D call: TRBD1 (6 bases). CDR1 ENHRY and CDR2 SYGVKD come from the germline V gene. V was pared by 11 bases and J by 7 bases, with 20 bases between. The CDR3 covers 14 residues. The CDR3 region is CALPPDSLCEKLFF. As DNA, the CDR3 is TGTGCCTTACCTCCGGACAGCCTGTGTGAAAAACTGTTTTTT.

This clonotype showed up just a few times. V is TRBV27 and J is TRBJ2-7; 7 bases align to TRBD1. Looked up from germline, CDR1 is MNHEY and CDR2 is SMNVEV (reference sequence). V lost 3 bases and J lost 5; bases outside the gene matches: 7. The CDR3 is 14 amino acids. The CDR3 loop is CASSFRAGGHEQYF. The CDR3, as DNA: TGTGCCAGCAGTTTTAGGGCAGGGGGACACGAGCAGTACTTC.

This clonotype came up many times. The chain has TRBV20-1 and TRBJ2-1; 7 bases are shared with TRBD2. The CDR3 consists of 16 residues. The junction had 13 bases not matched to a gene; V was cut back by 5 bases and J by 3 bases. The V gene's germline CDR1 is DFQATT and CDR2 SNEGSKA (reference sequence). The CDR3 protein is CSASGSASGYYNEQFF. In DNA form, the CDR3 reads TGCAGTGCTTCTGGCTCGGCTAGCGGTTACTACAATGAGCAGTTCTTC.

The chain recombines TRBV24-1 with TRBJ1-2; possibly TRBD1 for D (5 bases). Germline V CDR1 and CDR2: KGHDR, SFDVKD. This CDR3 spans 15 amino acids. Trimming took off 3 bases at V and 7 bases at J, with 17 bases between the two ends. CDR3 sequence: CATSDPRQGAGGYTF. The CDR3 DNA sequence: TGTGCCACCAGTGATCCAAGACAAGGGGCAGGTGGCTACACCTTC.

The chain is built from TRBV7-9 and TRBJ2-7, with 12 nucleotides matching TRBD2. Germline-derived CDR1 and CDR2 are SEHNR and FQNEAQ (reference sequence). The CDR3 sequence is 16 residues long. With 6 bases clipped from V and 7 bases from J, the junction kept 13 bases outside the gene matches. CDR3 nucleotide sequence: TGTGCCAGCAGTCCCAGGGAGAGACTAGCGGGGGAAGAGCAGTACTTC. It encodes CASSPRERLAGEEQYF.

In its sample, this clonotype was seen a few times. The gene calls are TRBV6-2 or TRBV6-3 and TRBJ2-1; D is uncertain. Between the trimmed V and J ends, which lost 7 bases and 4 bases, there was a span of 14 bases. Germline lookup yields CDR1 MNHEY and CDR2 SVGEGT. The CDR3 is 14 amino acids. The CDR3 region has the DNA TGTGCCAGCATTTCCGGTGTTTCTTACAATGAGCAGTTCTTC. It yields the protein CASISGVSYNEQFF.

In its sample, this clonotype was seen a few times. CDR3 in DNA: TGCAGTGCTAGAGATTGGGACAGGGGGAACACCGGGGAGCTGTTTTTT. Residues: CSARDWDRGNTGELFF. The chain employs TRBV20-1 and TRBJ2-2; 10 nucleotides align to TRBD1. The CDR3 runs to 16 residues. Trimming took 0 bases from V and 1 from J; bases not matched to a gene: 2. Germline V gene data show CDR1 as DFQATT and CDR2 as SNEGSKA (reference sequence).

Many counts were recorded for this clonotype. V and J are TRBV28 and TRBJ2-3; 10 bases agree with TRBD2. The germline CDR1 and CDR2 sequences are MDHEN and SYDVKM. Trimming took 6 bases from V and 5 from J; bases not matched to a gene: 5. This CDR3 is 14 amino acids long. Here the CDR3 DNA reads TGTGCCAGCAGGCTAGCGGGAGCCGGAGATACGCAGTATTTT. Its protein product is CASRLAGAGDTQYF.

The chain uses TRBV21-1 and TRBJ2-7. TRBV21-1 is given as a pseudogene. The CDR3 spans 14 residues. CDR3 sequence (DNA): TGTGCCAGCAGCAAAGAGCACTTCCTGAACGAGCAGTACTTC. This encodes CASSKEHFLNEQYF.